Below, 30 T cell receptor beta chains from the same sample are listed, as sequenced in a study of blood T cell repertoires in COVID-19. The repertoire was sequenced with immunoSEQ multiplex PCR; TCRdb's copy has only in-frame clones and lacks some. The sample holds around 100,000 clones, roughly 81% seen once. What was sequenced was peripheral blood. The receptors were gathered from a human donor in a cohort sampled during active COVID-19.

V is TRBV12-3 or TRBV12-4 and J is TRBJ1-2; tentative D call: TRBD1 (6 bases). The CDR3 spans 12 residues. V lost 6 bases and J 2 bases, leaving 7 bases between the germline ends. CDR3 coding DNA: TGTGCCAGCAGGCAGGGGAACTATGGCTACACCTTC. Its protein product is CASRQGNYGYTF.

The chain joins TRBV30 to TRBJ1-6; no definite D call. Germline loops: CDR1 GTSNPN, CDR2 SVGIG (reference sequence). The ends were cut back, 8 bases at V and 10 bases at J, with 21 bases in the middle. The CDR3 runs to 14 residues. As DNA, the CDR3 is TGTGCCCGCGATTCGGGGATACGGGAATCACCCCTCCACTTT. It encodes CARDSGIRESPLHF.

The rearrangement links TRBV10-3 to TRBJ1-6; 7 nucleotides align to TRBD1. Germline-derived CDR1 and CDR2 are ENHRY and SYGVKD. The ends lost 4 bases at V and 7 bases at J; junction bases unmatched: 7. CDR3 size: 15 residues. CDR3 bases: TGTGCCATCAGTGGAAAGACAGGGTTCAATTCACCCCTCCACTTT. It specifies CAISGKTGFNSPLHF.

V and J are TRBV11-2 and TRBJ2-7; 8 bases line up with TRBD2. Per germline, CDR1 SGHAT and CDR2 FQNNGV. J gave up 4 bases and V 2 bases, and 10 bases lay outside the gene matches. CDR3 length equals 16 residues. The DNA of the CDR3 is TGTGCCAGCAGCTTAACCCCCGCGGGAGGTTTGTACGAGCAGTACTTC. This sequence encodes CASSLTPAGGLYEQYF. The whole variable domain, filled in from reference TRBV11-2 and TRBJ2-7, reads EAGVAQSPRYKIIEKRQSVAFWCNPISGHATLYWYQQILGQGPKLLIQFQNNGVVDDSQLPKDRFSAERLKGVDSTLKIQPAKLEDSAVYLCASSLTPAGGLYEQYFGPGTRLTVT.

The chain links TRBV24-1 to TRBJ2-7, with 8 bases identical to TRBD2. Trimming removed 12 bases from V and 6 bases from J; junction bases left unmatched: 9. The CDR3 spans 12 residues. Germline-derived CDR1 and CDR2 are KGHDR and SFDVKD. The CDR3 DNA sequence: TGTGCCTCAGAGCGGGAGTGGCTCGAGCAGTACTTC. Translated, it gives CASEREWLEQYF.

The chain joins TRBV10-3 to TRBJ1-2; 8 bases fit TRBD1. CDR1 is ENHRY, CDR2 SYGVKD, per germline. V shed 5 bases and J 0 bases; nucleotides not matched to a gene: 5. This CDR3 has 15 amino acids. This CDR3 is CAISYDRGANYGYTF. CDR3 DNA sequence: TGTGCCATCAGTTATGACAGGGGAGCTAACTATGGCTACACCTTC.

This chain links TRBV28 with TRBJ2-7; the match to TRBD1 covers 8 bases. Germline V gives CDR1 MDHEN, CDR2 SYDVKM. The J segment lost 1 base and the V segment lost 5 bases, leaving 4 bases of the junction unmatched. CDR3 length equals 14 residues. The CDR3 DNA is TGTGCCAGCAGTACCCGACAGGGGTCCTACGAGCAGTACTTC. This sequence encodes CASSTRQGSYEQYF.

The J gene is TRBJ2-1, the V gene TRBV9; TRBD2 matches 12 bases. Germline CDR1 reads SGDLS; CDR2 reads YYNGEE. J lost 7 bases, V lost 0 bases, and 11 bases had no gene match. The CDR3 spans 18 residues. Here the CDR3 reads CASSVALGLAGGGNEQFF. Written as DNA, the CDR3 is TGTGCCAGCAGCGTAGCTTTGGGGCTAGCGGGAGGGGGGAATGAGCAGTTCTTC.

This clone was observed a few times. CDR3 in DNA: TGTGCCAGCAACTTACAGGGTTTTTACACTGAAGCTTTCTTT. Translation gives CASNLQGFYTEAFF. The chain links TRBV6-5 to TRBJ1-1, with a weak D call TRBD1 (6 bases). The germline V gene has CDR1 MNHEY and CDR2 SVGAGI. The CDR3 length is 14 residues. Trimming stripped 7 bases from V and 3 bases from J, with 15 bases between.

This rearrangement joins TRBV7-3 to TRBJ2-3; D remains ambiguous. The V gene lost 5 bases and the J gene lost 1 base, with 10 bases spanning the gap. In germline, CDR1 is SGHTA, CDR2 FQGTGA. The CDR3 extends over 14 amino acids. The CDR3 bases are TGTGCCAGCAGCGCGCTAGGCGGCACAGATACGCAGTATTTT. Amino acids: CASSALGGTDTQYF.

J is TRBJ1-6 and V is TRBV3-1 (or the pseudogene TRBV3-2), with D possibly being TRBD1 (6 bases). CDR3 size: 16 residues. The ends were cut back, 0 bases at V and 8 bases at J, with 14 bases in the middle. Per germline, CDR1 LGHDT and CDR2 YNNKEL (reference sequence). Here the CDR3 DNA reads TGTGCCAGCAGCCAAGACAGGGGAAGAGATTATTCACCCCTCCACTTT. Translated: CASSQDRGRDYSPLHF.

The V gene is TRBV6-2 or TRBV6-3, the J gene TRBJ2-5; TRBD2 matches at 10 bases. Germline V gene data show CDR1 as MNHEY and CDR2 as SVGEGT. After removal of 6 bases from V and 0 bases from J, the junction contained 7 bases not matched to a gene. This CDR3 spans 16 amino acids. The CDR3 loop reads CASSLGLAANQETQYF. Written as DNA, the CDR3 is TGTGCCAGCAGCCTCGGACTAGCGGCAAACCAAGAGACCCAGTACTTC.

This clone was counted a single time. This sequence joins TRBV9 and TRBJ2-5; D is unresolved. Germline lookup yields CDR1 SGDLS and CDR2 YYNGEE. Between the trimmed V and J ends, which lost 2 bases and 3 bases, there was a span of 14 bases. This CDR3 is 15 amino acids long. CDR3 in amino acids: CASSVSPSVEETQYF. In DNA form, the CDR3 reads TGTGCCAGCAGCGTTTCCCCCAGCGTCGAAGAGACCCAGTACTTC.

The chain links TRBV5-1 to TRBJ2-1; 7 nucleotides line up with TRBD1. CDR3 size: 12 residues. Trimming cost V 3 bases and J 9 bases; bases outside gene matches: 3. The germline gives CDR1 SGHRS, CDR2 YFSETQ. CDR3 sequence reads: CASSSPGGEQFF. The CDR3 region has the DNA TGCGCCAGCAGCTCTCCAGGGGGTGAGCAGTTCTTC.

This chain links TRBV7-2 with TRBJ2-5; TRBD2 is a possible D gene (5 bases). This CDR3 has 16 amino acids. CDR1 SGHTA and CDR2 FQGNSA come from the germline V gene. Trimming left V 5 bases short and J 4 bases short, with 20 bases between. The CDR3 bases are TGTGCCAGCAGCCCTGATGCAGCTAGCCGTGCAGAGACCCAGTACTTC. Residues: CASSPDAASRAETQYF.

The chain combines TRBV4-1 with TRBJ1-2, with 12 positions matching TRBD1. CDR1 and CDR2 (germline): MGHRA, YSYEKL. The CDR3 covers 18 residues. The V segment lost 1 base and the J segment 5 bases; nucleotides outside the gene matches: 11. DNA for the CDR3: TGCGCCAGCAGCCAAGTCGGGACAGGGGGCGGAGGAGCGTATGGCTACACCTTC. Translation gives CASSQVGTGGGGAYGYTF.

This chain links TRBV6-6 with TRBJ2-7; TRBD1 is a possible D gene (6 bases). This CDR3 is 14 amino acids long. Between the trimmed V and J ends, which lost 6 bases and 2 bases, there was a span of 14 bases. Looked up from germline, CDR1 is MNHNY and CDR2 is SVGAGI (reference sequence). CDR3 sequence: CASSPLQGAYEQYF. CDR3 DNA sequence: TGTGCCAGCAGCCCCCTACAGGGAGCCTACGAGCAGTACTTC.

This chain connects TRBV4-1 to TRBJ2-2; D unresolved. The CDR3 totals 15 residues. V lost 3 bases and J 4 bases, leaving 12 bases between the germline ends. Germline CDR1 and CDR2: MGHRA and YSYEKL. The CDR3 reads CASSQNAGSTGELFF. DNA of the CDR3: TGCGCCAGCAGCCAGAACGCCGGTAGCACCGGGGAGCTGTTTTTT.

By its share, this clone is medium-sized. The genes are TRBV4-3 and TRBJ1-2; D ambiguous. Trimming shortened V by 0 bases and J by 0 bases, and 11 bases separated the two germline ends. CDR1 and CDR2 from the germline V gene are LGHNA and YSLEER. The CDR3 sequence is 16 residues long. The CDR3, as DNA: TGCGCCAGCAGCCAAGAACCTGCCGGGGCTAACTATGGCTACACCTTC. This gives the protein CASSQEPAGANYGYTF.

The chain uses TRBV27 and TRBJ1-5; 8 positions agree with TRBD1. This CDR3 has 16 residues. CDR1 MNHEY and CDR2 SMNVEV come from the germline V gene (reference sequence). V shed 2 bases and J 5 bases; nucleotides not matched to a gene: 8. CDR3 in DNA: TGTGCCAGCAGTTTAGGCGCGACAGGGGTAGATCAGCCCCAGCATTTT. Amino acid sequence: CASSLGATGVDQPQHF.

The gene calls are TRBV19 and TRBJ2-7; 10 bases fit TRBD2. The CDR3 is made up of 14 amino acids. With 5 bases clipped from V and 3 bases from J, the junction kept 4 bases outside the gene matches. CDR1 and CDR2 from the germline V gene are LNHDA and SQIVND (reference sequence). CDR3 protein: CASSLASGSYEQYF. In DNA, the CDR3 is TGTGCCAGTAGTCTTGCTAGCGGGAGCTACGAGCAGTACTTC. Full variable domain (remainder filled in from reference TRBV19 and TRBJ2-7): DGGITQSPKYLFRKEGQNVTLSCEQNLNHDAMYWYRQDPGQGLRLIYYSQIVNDFQKGDIAEGYSVSREKKESFPLTVTSAQKNPTAFYLCASSLASGSYEQYFGPGTRLTVT.

V gene TRBV7-9 combines with J gene TRBJ1-1, with 9 positions matching TRBD1. Germline V lookup: CDR1 SEHNR, CDR2 FQNEAQ (reference sequence). V shed 5 bases, J shed 4 bases, and the junction held 8 bases outside the gene matches. CDR3 length: 15 amino acids. The CDR3 reads CASSPSRDRVTEAFF. CDR3 DNA sequence: TGTGCCAGCAGCCCAAGCCGGGACAGGGTCACTGAAGCTTTCTTT.

The sample holds a few counts of this clone. The chain carries TRBV12-5 and TRBJ2-1, with 16 nucleotides matching TRBD2. The CDR3 is 17 amino acids. CDR1 LGHNT and CDR2 FRNRAP come from the germline V gene. Trimming took 1 base from V and 9 from J; bases not matched to a gene: 6. The CDR3 reads CASGLEGTSGGEREQFF. The CDR3 DNA reads TGTGCTAGTGGTTTGGAGGGGACTAGCGGGGGGGAACGTGAGCAGTTCTTC.

This chain uses TRBV11-1 with TRBJ2-3, with TRBD2 matching over 10 bases. The CDR3 is made up of 15 amino acids. CDR1 and CDR2 (germline): SGHAT, FQDESV (reference sequence). V shed 3 bases and J 6 bases; nucleotides not matched to a gene: 6. This CDR3 reads CASSFSAGGGDTQYF. The CDR3 coding sequence is TGTGCCAGCAGCTTTTCAGCGGGAGGGGGCGATACGCAGTATTTT.

This chain connects TRBV5-4 to TRBJ2-1, with 9 bases identical to TRBD1. J lost 0 bases, V lost 1 base, and 2 bases had no gene match. Looked up from germline, CDR1 is SGHNT and CDR2 is YYREEE (reference sequence). This CDR3 contains 16 residues. In nucleotides, the CDR3 is TGTGCCAGCAGCTTGACAGGGGGCCCCTCCTACAATGAGCAGTTCTTC. This codes for CASSLTGGPSYNEQFF.

The chain carries TRBV4-2 and TRBJ2-1, with 7 bases identical to TRBD2. Germline V gives CDR1 LGHNA, CDR2 YNFKEQ. This CDR3 region has 15 residues. V trimming: 1 base; J trimming: 9 bases; junction bases outside the gene matches: 9. The CDR3 loop is CASSQVGGSISEQFF. The CDR3 coding sequence is TGTGCCAGCAGCCAAGTCGGCGGGAGCATTAGTGAGCAGTTCTTC.

A word on this clone: The junction departs from germline at one end; a sequencing error may be responsible. The chain couples TRBV12-3 or TRBV12-4 to TRBJ2-7; D not certain. The CDR3 loop spans 12 amino acids. The CDR3 loop is CASSQSSNEQYF. Here the CDR3 DNA reads TGTGCCAGCAGCCAAAGCTCCAACGAGCAGTACTTC.

This clone was detected many times. The chain is built from TRBV29-1 and TRBJ1-3, with a tentative D call TRBD1 (5 bases). The V and J ends lost 3 bases and 3 bases respectively, with 6 bases between them. The CDR3 loop spans 12 amino acids. From germline, CDR1 is SQVTM and CDR2 ANQGSEA. CDR3 sequence (DNA): TGCAGCGTTGACAGGGTTGGAAACACCATATATTTT. It codes for CSVDRVGNTIYF.

This clone was observed once. The chain employs TRBV12-3 or TRBV12-4 and TRBJ1-3; no firm D call. CDR3 length: 12 amino acids. The V end lost 7 bases, the J end lost 0 bases, and 4 bases lay between the germline ends. The CDR3, as DNA: TGTGCCAGCACTGTCTCTGGAAACACCATATATTTT. Amino acids: CASTVSGNTIYF.

The rearrangement joins TRBV16 to TRBJ2-7; unclear D gene. CDR1 is KGHSY, CDR2 FQNENV, per germline. This CDR3 has 15 amino acids. The ends were cut back, 1 base at V and 6 bases at J, with 16 bases in the middle. The CDR3 bases are TGTGCCAGCAGCCAATTATCATCGACTCTCTCCGAGCAGTACTTC. Translated: CASSQLSSTLSEQYF.